One and the same sample provided the 6 T cell receptor beta chains below, sequenced in a study of cytomegalovirus exposure and HLA in healthy donors. The PCR used 60 Vbeta and 13 Jbeta primers. Profiled with immunoSEQ multiplex PCR; TCRdb holds only in-frame clones, not every one. The data show about 130,000 clones, with around 72% seen just once and 4.3% held by the top ten. The specimen was PBMCs. All receptors derive from a man aged 18 to 30 in good health and CMV-seropositive.

The chain combines TRBV28 with TRBJ2-1; 11 nucleotides agree with TRBD2. CDR3 length equals 14 residues. Germline values: CDR1 MDHEN, CDR2 SYDVKM. Losses at the gene ends were 6 bases for V and 6 bases for J; bases not matched to a gene: 4. The CDR3 DNA follows: TGTGCCAGCAGCCTAGCGGGAGGTGGCAATGAGCAGTTCTTC. Translating it yields CASSLAGGGNEQFF.

The gene calls are TRBV9 and TRBJ1-5, with 7 bases identical to TRBD1. The length of the CDR3 is 15 residues. Germline V gives CDR1 SGDLS, CDR2 YYNGEE. V shed 0 bases and J 1 base; nucleotides not matched to a gene: 1. The CDR3 protein is CASSVGQGSNQPQHF. The DNA of the CDR3 is TGTGCCAGCAGCGTAGGACAGGGAAGCAATCAGCCCCAGCATTTT. Drawing the rest from reference TRBV9 and TRBJ1-5, the complete variable domain is DSGVTQTPKHLITATGQRVTLRCSPRSGDLSVYWYQQSLDQGLQFLIQYYNGEERAKGNILERFSAQQFPDLHSELNLSSLELGDSALYFCASSVGQGSNQPQHFGDGTRLSIL.

V is TRBV11-2 and J is TRBJ2-7; TRBD2 matches at 9 bases. Trimming removed 5 bases from V and 2 bases from J; junction bases left unmatched: 4. This CDR3 is 14 amino acids long. Looked up from germline, CDR1 is SGHAT and CDR2 is FQNNGV. The CDR3 region has the DNA TGTGCCAGCAGCACGACTAGCGGACCCTACGAGCAGTACTTC. As protein: CASSTTSGPYEQYF. The full variable domain, in which reference TRBV11-2 and TRBJ2-7 provide the parts outside the CDR3, is EAGVAQSPRYKIIEKRQSVAFWCNPISGHATLYWYQQILGQGPKLLIQFQNNGVVDDSQLPKDRFSAERLKGVDSTLKIQPAKLEDSAVYLCASSTTSGPYEQYFGPGTRLTVT.

This rearrangement joins TRBV11-2 to TRBJ2-7; 7 bases fit TRBD1. Trimming cost V 5 bases and J 3 bases; bases outside gene matches: 7. Germline values: CDR1 SGHAT, CDR2 FQNNGV. The CDR3 has 14 amino acids. The CDR3 loop is CASSPMGTDYEQYF. For the CDR3, the DNA is TGTGCCAGCAGCCCGATGGGGACAGACTACGAGCAGTACTTC.

The V call is TRBV28, the J call TRBJ2-7; 10 bases fit TRBD2. Germline CDR1 is MDHEN and CDR2 is SYDVKM. The CDR3 has 14 residues. Trimming cost V 6 bases and J 4 bases; bases outside gene matches: 6. CDR3 DNA: TGTGCCAGCAGCGCCGGGACTAGCGCGTACGAGCAGTACTTC. This gives the protein CASSAGTSAYEQYF.

The chain combines TRBV2 with TRBJ2-7; TRBD1 is a possible D gene (6 bases). Trimming pared 1 base from V and 2 bases from J, leaving 15 bases between. The CDR3 is made up of 16 amino acids. Germline CDR1 is SNHLY and CDR2 is FYNNEI. The chain's CDR3 is CASSEGMTGGAYEQYF. The CDR3 DNA follows: TGTGCCAGCAGTGAAGGGATGACAGGTGGGGCCTACGAGCAGTACTTC.